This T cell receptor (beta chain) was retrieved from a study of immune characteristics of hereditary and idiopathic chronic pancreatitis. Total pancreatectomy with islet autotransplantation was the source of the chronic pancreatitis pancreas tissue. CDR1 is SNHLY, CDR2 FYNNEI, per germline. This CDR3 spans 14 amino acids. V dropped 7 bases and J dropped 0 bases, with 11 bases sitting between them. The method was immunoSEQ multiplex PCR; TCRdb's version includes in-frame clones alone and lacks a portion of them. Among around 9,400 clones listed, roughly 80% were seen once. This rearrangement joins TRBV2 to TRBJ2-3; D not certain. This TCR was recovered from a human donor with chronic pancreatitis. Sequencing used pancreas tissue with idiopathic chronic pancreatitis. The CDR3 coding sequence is TGTGCCAGCATGTCCAGCCCCAGCACAGATACGCAGTATTTT. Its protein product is CASMSSPSTDTQYF.